The 17 T cell receptor beta chains reported below all come from one sample, sequenced in a study of PD-L1 blockade in urothelial cancer (dated by TCRdb to 2017 to 2019). In the paper's terms, the time point label means: peripheral blood 6 weeks after treatment start. Library preparation used the immunoSEQ multiplex PCR assay. TCRdb mirrors the immuneACCESS table, restricted to in-frame sequences. Some clones are absent from its copies; in checked studies, under half trace to an unresolved V gene, and the reason for the others is unknown. The sample contains some 120,000 clones, approximately 90% of them found a single time. The leading ten clones occupy around 1.7% of the sample. The specimen was PBMCs, collected around atezolizumab (anti-PD-L1) treatment. Receptors were obtained from a man aged 55 to 70 with urothelial cancer.

The J gene is TRBJ2-7, the V gene TRBV5-1; possibly TRBD1 for D (6 bases). Germline lookup yields CDR1 SGHRS and CDR2 YFSETQ. The V gene lost 6 bases and the J gene lost 2 bases, with 15 bases spanning the gap. The CDR3 has 14 amino acids. This CDR3 reads CASTPDRPTYEQYF. Written as DNA, the CDR3 is TGCGCCAGCACTCCGGACAGACCGACCTACGAGCAGTACTTC.

The chain uses TRBV18 and TRBJ2-7, with D possibly matching TRBD1 (6 bases). Germline lookup yields CDR1 KGHSH and CDR2 LQKENI. The CDR3 is made up of 14 amino acids. V was pared by 4 bases and J by 5 bases, with 15 bases between. The CDR3 region has the DNA TGTGCCAGCTCACTCGGTCAGGGACACAACGAGCAGTACTTC. This codes for CASSLGQGHNEQYF.

The genes are TRBV18 and TRBJ1-1, with 7 bases identical to TRBD1. Germline loops: CDR1 KGHSH, CDR2 LQKENI. The CDR3 loop spans 14 amino acids. Germline trimming cut 3 bases from V and 6 bases from J; bases unmatched to any gene: 7. CDR3 sequence: CASSPTTGWSEAFF. CDR3 coding DNA: TGTGCCAGCTCACCCACGACAGGGTGGTCTGAAGCTTTCTTT. The entire variable domain, with the rest obtained from reference TRBV18 and TRBJ1-1, is as follows: NAGVMQNPRHLVRRRGQEARLRCSPMKGHSHVYWYRQLPEEGLKFMVYLQKENIIDESGMPKERFSAEFPKEGPSILRIQQVVRGDSAAYFCASSPTTGWSEAFFGQGTRLTVV.

The sample holds a few counts of this clone. The V call is TRBV19, the J call TRBJ2-1, with D unresolved. The CDR3 loop spans 11 amino acids. Deletions cut 1 base from V and 10 bases from J, with 5 bases between. In germline, CDR1 is LNHDA, CDR2 SQIVND (reference sequence). The CDR3 reads CASSIGLEQFF. CDR3 nucleotides: TGTGCCAGTAGTATAGGCCTAGAGCAGTTCTTC.

CDR3 nucleotide sequence: TGTGCCAGCAGTTCCCAGACAGGGGGATATCAGCCCCAGCATTTT. Its translation is CASSSQTGGYQPQHF. The chain uses TRBV28 and TRBJ1-5; 9 bases match TRBD1. Trimming at V came to 4 bases and at J to 5 bases, leaving 6 bases not matched to a gene. The CDR3 loop spans 15 amino acids. CDR1 and CDR2 (germline): MDHEN, SYDVKM.

This CDR3 reads CASSLQGAISEAFF. In nucleotides, the CDR3 is TGTGCCAGCAGTTTACAGGGGGCGATCTCTGAAGCTTTCTTT. The genes are TRBV28 and TRBJ1-1; 8 bases are a match to TRBD1. Looked up from germline, CDR1 is MDHEN and CDR2 is SYDVKM. The CDR3 has 14 residues. V lost 2 bases, J lost 6 bases, and 5 bases stayed unmatched.

The V gene is TRBV28, the J gene TRBJ2-7, with D perhaps TRBD2 (6 bases). Trimming left V 3 bases short and J 2 bases short, with 20 bases between. Germline V CDR1 and CDR2: MDHEN, SYDVKM. This CDR3 has 17 amino acids. CDR3 DNA sequence: TGTGCCAGCAGTTTTGGCAGCGGGTTAACCCTCCCCTACGAGCAGTACTTC. Translated, it gives CASSFGSGLTLPYEQYF.

The chain has TRBV5-6 and TRBJ1-5; a possible D gene is TRBD1 (6 bases). Germline CDR1 reads SGHDT; CDR2 reads YYEEEE. The CDR3 has 15 residues. Between the trimmed V and J ends, which lost 4 bases and 4 bases, there was a span of 15 bases. Here the CDR3 DNA reads TGTGCCAGCAGCACCTGGGGGCTGCCTAATCAGCCCCAGCATTTT. This codes for CASSTWGLPNQPQHF. Full variable domain (rest looked up from reference TRBV5-6 and TRBJ1-5): DAGVTQSPTHLIKTRGQQVTLRCSPKSGHDTVSWYQQALGQGPQFIFQYYEEEERQRGNFPDRFSGHQFPNYSSELNVNALLLGDSALYLCASSTWGLPNQPQHFGDGTRLSIL.

The chain carries TRBV9 and TRBJ2-2; the D gene is possibly TRBD1 (5 bases). This CDR3 contains 16 residues. CDR1 SGDLS and CDR2 YYNGEE come from the germline V gene. Trimming cost V 0 bases and J 1 base, with 10 bases left between them. The CDR3: CASSVAPQGNTGELFF. CDR3 sequence (DNA): TGTGCCAGCAGCGTAGCTCCCCAGGGGAACACCGGGGAGCTGTTTTTT.

V and J are TRBV7-2 and TRBJ2-7, with D possibly being TRBD2 (5 bases). Between the trimmed V and J ends, which lost 1 base and 7 bases, there was a span of 11 bases. This CDR3 contains 13 residues. CDR1 and CDR2 (germline): SGHTA, FQGNSA. The CDR3 coding sequence is TGTGCCAGCAGCTTAGGCGCGGGCAGGGAGCAGTACTTC. Amino acids: CASSLGAGREQYF.

This clone was recorded once. The V and J genes are TRBV19 and TRBJ1-2, with 10 bases that match TRBD1. Unmatched junction bases numbered 9, after V lost 7 bases and J lost 4 bases. The CDR3 covers 15 residues. Looked up from germline, CDR1 is LNHDA and CDR2 is SQIVND (reference sequence). CDR3 bases: TGTGCCAGTACTCCAGACAGGGGGCTTGGCTATGGCTACACCTTC. It is translated as CASTPDRGLGYGYTF.

The genes are TRBV27 and TRBJ1-5, with D possibly being TRBD1 (6 bases). The CDR3 has 14 residues. The V gene's germline CDR1 is MNHEY and CDR2 SMNVEV (reference sequence). V dropped 5 bases and J dropped 11 bases, with 19 bases sitting between them. The CDR3 is CASSQETGSATQHF. In DNA form, the CDR3 reads TGTGCCAGCAGTCAAGAGACAGGTTCCGCGACCCAGCATTTT.

The chain carries TRBV30 and TRBJ2-1; D not resolved. Trimming stripped 3 bases from V and 8 bases from J, with 11 bases between. Per germline, CDR1 GTSNPN and CDR2 SVGIG (reference sequence). This CDR3 has 12 amino acids. CDR3 nucleotides: TGTGCCTGGAGGTATAAATCGTATGAGCAGTTCTTC. Translating gives CAWRYKSYEQFF.

The chain joins TRBV5-4 to TRBJ1-3, with TRBD1 matching 7 bases. The CDR3 spans 14 residues. Germline-derived CDR1 and CDR2 are SGHNT and YYREEE (reference sequence). The V segment lost 4 bases and the J segment 0 bases; nucleotides outside the gene matches: 1. Here the CDR3 reads CASSRDSSGNTIYF. DNA for the CDR3: TGTGCCAGCAGCCGGGACAGCTCTGGAAACACCATATATTTT. The variable domain in full, with the rest retrieved from reference TRBV5-4 and TRBJ1-3, is ETGVTQSPTHLIKTRGQQVTLRCSSQSGHNTVSWYQQALGQGPQFIFQYYREEENGRGNFPPRFSGLQFPNYSSELNVNALELDDSALYLCASSRDSSGNTIYFGEGSWLTVV.

V and J are TRBV7-9 and TRBJ1-1, with 7 bases that match TRBD1. Per germline, CDR1 SEHNR and CDR2 FQNEAQ (reference sequence). The V and J ends lost 8 bases and 4 bases, in that order; junction bases with no gene match: 7. CDR3 size: 13 residues. The CDR3 DNA reads as TGTGCCAGCTCGGAGGGGGCGGTCACTGAAGCTTTCTTT. This translates into CASSEGAVTEAFF.

V usage is TRBV29-1 and J usage is TRBJ2-7; weak D call: TRBD1 (6 bases). CDR1 and CDR2 from the germline V gene are SQVTM and ANQGSEA. The ends were cut back, 6 bases at V and 4 bases at J, with 10 bases in the middle. The CDR3 sequence is 11 residues long. CDR3 loop: CSVPGVYEQYF. CDR3 sequence (DNA): TGCAGCGTGCCAGGGGTGTACGAGCAGTACTTC.

The chain couples TRBV28 to TRBJ2-3; 12 positions agree with TRBD2. The germline V gene encodes CDR1 MDHEN and CDR2 SYDVKM. V gave up 3 bases and J gave up 6 bases; unmatched junction bases: 4. The CDR3 consists of 15 residues. CDR3 bases: TGTGCCAGCAGTTTTGCGACTAGCGGGAGCGATACGCAGTATTTT. Translating gives CASSFATSGSDTQYF.